This TCR beta chain was captured in a study of blood T cells in healthy people across ages. Sample-barcoded 5' priming and a J-beta primer mix drove a second PCR of 7 to 11 cycles. Via MiXCR, TCRdb re-called the 5' RACE reads, giving one row per CDR3 protein. Among some 1,800,000 distinct CDR3 sequences, 30% to 40% were seen once, and the ten largest hold roughly 24%. The CDR3 has 12 amino acids. V lost 8 bases and J 1 base, leaving 11 bases between the germline ends. Germline-derived CDR1 and CDR2 are DFQATT and SNEGSKA (reference sequence). There are a few counts of this clonotype. The rearrangement uses TRBV20-1 and TRBJ2-5, with D maybe TRBD2 (5 bases). The TCR comes from a human donor in good health. The sample consisted of blood. CDR3 loop: CSPRAVQETQYF. The CDR3, as DNA: TGCAGTCCAAGAGCGGTCCAAGAGACCCAGTACTTC.